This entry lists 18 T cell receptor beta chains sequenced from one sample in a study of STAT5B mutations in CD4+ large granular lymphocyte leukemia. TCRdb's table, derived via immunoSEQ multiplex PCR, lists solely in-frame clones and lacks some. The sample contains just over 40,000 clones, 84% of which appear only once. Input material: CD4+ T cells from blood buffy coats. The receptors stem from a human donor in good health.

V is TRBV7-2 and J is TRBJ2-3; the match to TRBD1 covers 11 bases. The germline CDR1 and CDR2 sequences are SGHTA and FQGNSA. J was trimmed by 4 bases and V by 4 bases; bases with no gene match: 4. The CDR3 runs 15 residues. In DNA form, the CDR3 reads TGTGCCAGCAGCTGGGGACAGGGGGAAGCAGATACGCAGTATTTT. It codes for CASSWGQGEADTQYF.

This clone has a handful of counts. The CDR3 nucleotides read TGTGCCAGCAGAACGGGACAGCTAGCCCTCCACTTT. This translates into CASRTGQLALHF. This chain uses TRBV28 with TRBJ1-6; 7 bases map to TRBD1. J was trimmed by 14 bases and V by 6 bases; bases with no gene match: 7. The germline V gene encodes CDR1 MDHEN and CDR2 SYDVKM. The CDR3 contains 12 residues.

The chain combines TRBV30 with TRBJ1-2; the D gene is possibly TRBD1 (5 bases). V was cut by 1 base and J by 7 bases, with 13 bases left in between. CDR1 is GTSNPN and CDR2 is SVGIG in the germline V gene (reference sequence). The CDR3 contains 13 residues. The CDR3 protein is CAWSASPGVGYTF. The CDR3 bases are TGTGCCTGGAGTGCCTCCCCGGGGGTTGGCTACACCTTC.

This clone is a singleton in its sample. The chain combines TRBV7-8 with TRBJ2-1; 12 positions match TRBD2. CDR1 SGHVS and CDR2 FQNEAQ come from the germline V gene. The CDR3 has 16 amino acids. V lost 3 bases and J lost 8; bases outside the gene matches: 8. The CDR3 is CASSFQTSGSTYEQFF. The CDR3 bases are TGTGCCAGCAGCTTCCAGACTAGCGGGAGCACCTATGAGCAGTTCTTC.

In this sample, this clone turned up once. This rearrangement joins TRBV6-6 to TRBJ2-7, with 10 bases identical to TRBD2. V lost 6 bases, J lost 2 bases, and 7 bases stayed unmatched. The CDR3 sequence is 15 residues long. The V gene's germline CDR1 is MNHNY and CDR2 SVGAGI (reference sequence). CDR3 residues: CASRAASGSPYEQYF. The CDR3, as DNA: TGTGCCAGCAGAGCAGCTAGCGGGAGCCCCTACGAGCAGTACTTC.

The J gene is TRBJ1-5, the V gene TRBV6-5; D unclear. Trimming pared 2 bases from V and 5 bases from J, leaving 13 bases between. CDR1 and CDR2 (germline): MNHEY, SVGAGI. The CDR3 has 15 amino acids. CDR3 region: CASSYPETRHQPQHF. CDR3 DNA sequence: TGTGCCAGCAGTTACCCCGAAACTAGGCATCAGCCCCAGCATTTT.

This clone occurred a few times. The CDR3 DNA follows: TGCGCCAGCAGCCAAGCGGGGATTGAGACCCAGTACTTC. Translation: CASSQAGIETQYF. The V and J genes are TRBV4-1 and TRBJ2-5; D is perhaps TRBD2 (5 bases). CDR1 MGHRA and CDR2 YSYEKL come from the germline V gene. Trimming pared 1 base from V and 5 bases from J, leaving 8 bases between. This CDR3 region has 13 residues.

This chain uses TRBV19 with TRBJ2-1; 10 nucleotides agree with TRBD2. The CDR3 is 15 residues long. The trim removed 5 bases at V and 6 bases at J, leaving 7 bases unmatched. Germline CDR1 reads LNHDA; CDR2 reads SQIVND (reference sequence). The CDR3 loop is CASSPPGTSVNEQFF. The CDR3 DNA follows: TGTGCCAGTAGTCCTCCTGGGACTAGCGTCAATGAGCAGTTCTTC.

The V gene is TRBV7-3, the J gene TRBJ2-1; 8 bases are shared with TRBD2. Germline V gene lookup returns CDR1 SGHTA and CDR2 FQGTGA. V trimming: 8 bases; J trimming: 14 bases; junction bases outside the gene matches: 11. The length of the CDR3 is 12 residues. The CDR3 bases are TGTGCCAGCTCCCCTGGGGGGACTAGAGAGTTCTTC. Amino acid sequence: CASSPGGTREFF.

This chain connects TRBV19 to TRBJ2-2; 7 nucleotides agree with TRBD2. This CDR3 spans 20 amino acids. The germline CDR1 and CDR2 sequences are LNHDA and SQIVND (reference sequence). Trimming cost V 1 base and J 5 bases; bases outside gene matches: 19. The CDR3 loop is CASSIVVGGPFAGGTGELFF. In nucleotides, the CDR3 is TGTGCCAGTAGTATAGTTGTGGGAGGACCCTTTGCCGGGGGGACCGGGGAGCTGTTTTTT.

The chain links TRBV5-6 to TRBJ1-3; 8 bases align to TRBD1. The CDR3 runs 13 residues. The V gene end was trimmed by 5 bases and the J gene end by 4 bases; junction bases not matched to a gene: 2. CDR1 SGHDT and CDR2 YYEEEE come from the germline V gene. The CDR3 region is CASRGTGGNTIYF. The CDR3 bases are TGTGCCAGCAGGGGGACAGGAGGAAACACCATATATTTT.

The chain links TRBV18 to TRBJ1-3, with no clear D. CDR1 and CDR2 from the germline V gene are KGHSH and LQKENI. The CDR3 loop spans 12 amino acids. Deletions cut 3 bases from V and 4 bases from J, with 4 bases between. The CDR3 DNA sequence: TGTGCCAGCTCACCGTGGGGAAACACCATATATTTT. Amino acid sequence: CASSPWGNTIYF.

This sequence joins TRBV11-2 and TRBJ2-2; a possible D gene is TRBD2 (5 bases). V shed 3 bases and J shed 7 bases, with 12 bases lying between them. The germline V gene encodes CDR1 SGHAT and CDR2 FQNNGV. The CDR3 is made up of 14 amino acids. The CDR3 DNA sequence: TGTGCCAGCAGCTTCGGGGTCCGGGTCGGGGAGCTGTTTTTT. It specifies CASSFGVRVGELFF.

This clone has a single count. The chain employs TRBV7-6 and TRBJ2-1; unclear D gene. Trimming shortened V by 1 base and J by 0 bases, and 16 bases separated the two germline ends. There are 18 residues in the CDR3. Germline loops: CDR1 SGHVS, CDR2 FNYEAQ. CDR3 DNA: TGTGCCAGCAGCTTAGAAGCTACGCGTTGGAGCTCCTACAATGAGCAGTTCTTC. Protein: CASSLEATRWSSYNEQFF.

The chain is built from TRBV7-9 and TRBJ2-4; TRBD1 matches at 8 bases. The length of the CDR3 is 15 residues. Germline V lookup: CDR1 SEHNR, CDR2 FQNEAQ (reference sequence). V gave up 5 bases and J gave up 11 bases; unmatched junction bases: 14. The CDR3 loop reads CASSAQSQGAGVQYF. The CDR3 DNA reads TGTGCCAGCAGCGCCCAATCGCAGGGGGCAGGAGTTCAGTACTTC.

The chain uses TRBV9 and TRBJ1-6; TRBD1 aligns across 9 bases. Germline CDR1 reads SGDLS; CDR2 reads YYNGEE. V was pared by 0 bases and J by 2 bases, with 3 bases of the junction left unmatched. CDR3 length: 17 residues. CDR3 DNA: TGTGCCAGCAGCGTAGATGGACAGGGGCCCTATAATTCACCCCTCCACTTT. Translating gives CASSVDGQGPYNSPLHF. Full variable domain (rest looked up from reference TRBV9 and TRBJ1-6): DSGVTQTPKHLITATGQRVTLRCSPRSGDLSVYWYQQSLDQGLQFLIQYYNGEERAKGNILERFSAQQFPDLHSELNLSSLELGDSALYFCASSVDGQGPYNSPLHFGNGTRLTVT.

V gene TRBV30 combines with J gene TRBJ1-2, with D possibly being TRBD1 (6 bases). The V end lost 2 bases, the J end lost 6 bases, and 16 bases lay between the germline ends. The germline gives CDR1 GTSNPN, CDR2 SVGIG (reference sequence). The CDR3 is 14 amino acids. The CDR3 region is CAWSRGGGLDGYTF. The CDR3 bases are TGTGCCTGGAGTCGAGGGGGGGGGCTGGATGGCTACACCTTC.

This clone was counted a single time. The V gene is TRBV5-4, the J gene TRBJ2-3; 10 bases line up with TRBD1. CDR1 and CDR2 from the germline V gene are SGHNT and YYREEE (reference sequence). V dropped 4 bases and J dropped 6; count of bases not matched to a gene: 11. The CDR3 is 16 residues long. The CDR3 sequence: CASSSRQGAESDTQYF. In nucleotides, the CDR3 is TGTGCCAGCAGCAGTCGACAGGGGGCGGAATCGGATACGCAGTATTTT.